This TCR beta chain was obtained from a study of T-cell reconstitution after alpha-beta-depleted transplantation in children. This clonotype was seen only a few times. Its target is not known. Preparation of the TCRbeta library used unique molecular identifiers. TCRdb reprocessed the PCR reads with MiXCR, giving one entry per CDR3 protein. The data show about 200,000 distinct CDR3 sequences, around 8.4% seen once. General study results and limits: The origin of alpha-beta T cells about two months after transplant was reportedly several hundred expanded graft clones.

This CDR3 comprises 15 residues. Between the trimmed V and J ends, which lost 1 base and 3 bases, there was a span of 12 bases. This sequence joins TRBV12-3 or TRBV12-4 and TRBJ2-5; tentatively, D is TRBD1 or TRBD2 (6 bases each). The TCR comes from a male patient under 10 years old who had a stem cell transplant for acute myeloid leukemia, so the T cells may come from the graft donor. Sequencing was performed on PBMCs, mostly from graft donor cells, taken 360 days after TCRalphabeta/CD19-depleted stem cell transplant. Written as DNA, the CDR3 is TGTGCCAGCAGTTTAGACGGGGGCTTTAAAGAGACCCAGTACTTC. This translates into CASSLDGGFKETQYF.